This T cell receptor beta chain was identified in a study of T-cell memory formation after mild COVID-19. On this clonotype: Its antigen is unidentified.

General study findings and limits: Prior to infection, memory already included some responding clones, suggesting cross-reactive memory joined. Most CD4+ clones that shrank were in CM and EM, while CD8+ ones turned up in EMRA. CD4/CD8 balance characterized clones contracting day 15 to 85, and CD4+ skew characterized later expanders.

TCRdb ran MiXCR on the 5' RACE reads and lists one entry per CDR3 protein. The profile shows about 320,000 distinct CDR3 sequences, approximately 14% of them singletons. Material: PBMCs or a T cell subset sorted from them (not recorded which). The receptor comes from a man aged 18 to 30 who had mild COVID-19 (a few samples of this study predate the infection). Cell type and time point are not known.

CDR3 nucleotide sequence: TGTGCCACCAGTGCATCCACTGTCACAGATACGCAGTATTTT. Its translation: CATSASTVTDTQYF. The V call is TRBV24-1, the J call TRBJ2-3, with D uncertain. Germline loops: CDR1 KGHDR, CDR2 SFDVKD. The CDR3 has 14 residues. Trimming took off 5 bases at V and 2 bases at J, with 10 bases between the two ends.